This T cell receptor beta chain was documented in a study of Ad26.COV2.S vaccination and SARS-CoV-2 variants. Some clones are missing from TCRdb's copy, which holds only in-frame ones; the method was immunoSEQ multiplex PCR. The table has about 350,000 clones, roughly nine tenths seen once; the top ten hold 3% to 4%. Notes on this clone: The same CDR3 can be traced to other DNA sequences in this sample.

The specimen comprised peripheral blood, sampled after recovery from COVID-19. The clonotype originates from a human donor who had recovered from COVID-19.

CDR3 region: CASSLGTDTQYF. CDR3 DNA sequence: TGTGCCAGCAGCTTAGGAACAGATACGCAGTATTTT. The chain employs TRBV7-9 and TRBJ2-3; D is uncertain. Trimming removed 1 base at V and 3 bases at J, with 2 bases between. Germline loops: CDR1 SEHNR, CDR2 FQNEAQ (reference sequence). The CDR3 sequence is 12 residues long.